This TCR beta chain was obtained from a study of tissue T cells after allogeneic stem cell transplantation. Time point indicated: mouse harvest day 14 after allogeneic transplant. Mouse grafts combined 10^7 T-cell-depleted bone marrow cells with 10^6 splenic CD5+ T cells. Tissues came from B6→BALB/c major-mismatch GVHD mice at day 7 or 14. This table comes from immunoSEQ multiplex PCR, and its TCRdb copy is limited to in-frame clones, with some not included. The table lists several thousand clones, roughly 45% of them singletons. The CDR3 is 13 residues long. CDR1 and CDR2 from the germline V gene are SGHSA and FRNQAP. The V segment lost 5 bases and the J segment 7 bases; nucleotides outside the gene matches: 8. Study outcomes and limitations: Anatomically similar tissues had similar TCR repertoires within each patient. In patients and mice, blood and spleen missed much of tissue repertoire. This small cohort was clinically heterogeneous, and sampling depth was a limitation.

This clone was observed once. Its specificity is unknown. All gene names here are mouse names. The missing CDR3 end, 1 residue past where the read stops, is filled in from the germline J gene. Other DNA sequences in this specimen translate into the identical CDR3. J is TRBJ2-7 and V is TRBV16; TRBD2 matches at 7 bases. The sequence came from a female BALB/c mouse given C57BL/6 T cells with graft-versus-host disease after an allogeneic hematopoietic cell transplant. The source material was gut tissue. CDR3 bases read: TGTGCAAGCAGCCTAGTTGGGGGGTGGGAACAGTAC. Amino acid sequence: CASSLVGGWEQY. In full, the CDR3 is CASSLVGGWEQYF.